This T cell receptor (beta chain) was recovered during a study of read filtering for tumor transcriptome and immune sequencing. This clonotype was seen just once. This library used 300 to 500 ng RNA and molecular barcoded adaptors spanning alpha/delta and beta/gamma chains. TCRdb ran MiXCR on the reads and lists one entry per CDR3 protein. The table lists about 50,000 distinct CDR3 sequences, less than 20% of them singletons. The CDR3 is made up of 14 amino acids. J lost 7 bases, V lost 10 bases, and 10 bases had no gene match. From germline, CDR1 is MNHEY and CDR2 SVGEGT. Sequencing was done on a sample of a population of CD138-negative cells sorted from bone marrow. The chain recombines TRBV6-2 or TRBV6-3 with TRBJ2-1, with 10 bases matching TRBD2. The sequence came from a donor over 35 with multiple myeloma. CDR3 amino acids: CAIRPGLANNEQFF. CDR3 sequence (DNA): TGTGCCATCAGACCGGGACTAGCGAATAATGAGCAGTTCTTC.